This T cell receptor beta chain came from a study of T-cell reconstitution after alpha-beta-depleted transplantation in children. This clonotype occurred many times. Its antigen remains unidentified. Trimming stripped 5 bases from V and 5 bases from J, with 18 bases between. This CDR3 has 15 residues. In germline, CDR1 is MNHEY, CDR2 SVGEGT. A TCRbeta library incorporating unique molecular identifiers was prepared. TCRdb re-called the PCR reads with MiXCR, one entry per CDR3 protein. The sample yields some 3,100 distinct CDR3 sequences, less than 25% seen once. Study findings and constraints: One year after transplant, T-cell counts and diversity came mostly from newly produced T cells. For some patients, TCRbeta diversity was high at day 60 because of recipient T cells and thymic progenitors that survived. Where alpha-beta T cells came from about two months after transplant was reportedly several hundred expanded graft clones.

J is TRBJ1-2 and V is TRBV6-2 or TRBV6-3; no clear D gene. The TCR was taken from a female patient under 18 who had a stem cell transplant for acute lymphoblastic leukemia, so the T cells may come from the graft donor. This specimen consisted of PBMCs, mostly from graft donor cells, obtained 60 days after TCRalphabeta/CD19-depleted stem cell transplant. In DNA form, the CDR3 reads TGTGCCAGCAGTAAAACCCTCCGGGGAGGGTATGGCTACACCTTC. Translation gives CASSKTLRGGYGYTF.